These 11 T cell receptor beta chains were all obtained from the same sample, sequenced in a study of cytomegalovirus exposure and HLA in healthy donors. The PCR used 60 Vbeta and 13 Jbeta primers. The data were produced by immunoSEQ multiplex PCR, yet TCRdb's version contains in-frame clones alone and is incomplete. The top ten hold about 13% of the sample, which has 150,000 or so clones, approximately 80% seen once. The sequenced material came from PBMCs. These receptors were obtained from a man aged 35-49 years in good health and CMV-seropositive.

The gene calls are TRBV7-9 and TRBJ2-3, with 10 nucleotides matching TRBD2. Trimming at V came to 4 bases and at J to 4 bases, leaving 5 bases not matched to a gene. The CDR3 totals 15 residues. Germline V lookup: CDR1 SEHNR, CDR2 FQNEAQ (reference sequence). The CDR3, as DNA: TGTGCCAGCAGCTCCTCTAGCGGGAGTGCAGATACGCAGTATTTT. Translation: CASSSSSGSADTQYF.

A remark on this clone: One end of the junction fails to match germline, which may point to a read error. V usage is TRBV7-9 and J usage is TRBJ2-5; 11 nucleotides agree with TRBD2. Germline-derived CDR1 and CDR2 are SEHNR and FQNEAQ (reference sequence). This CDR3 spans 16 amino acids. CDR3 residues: CSSSPVLAGAGETQYF. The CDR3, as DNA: TGTTCCAGCAGCCCAGTACTAGCGGGAGCAGGGGAGACCCAGTACTTC.

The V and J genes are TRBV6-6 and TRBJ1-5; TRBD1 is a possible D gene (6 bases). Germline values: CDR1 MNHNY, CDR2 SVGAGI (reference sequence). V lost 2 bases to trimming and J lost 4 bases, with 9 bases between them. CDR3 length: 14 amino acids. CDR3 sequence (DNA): TGTGCCAGCAGTTACCAGGGGTCAAATCAGCCCCAGCATTTT. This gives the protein CASSYQGSNQPQHF.

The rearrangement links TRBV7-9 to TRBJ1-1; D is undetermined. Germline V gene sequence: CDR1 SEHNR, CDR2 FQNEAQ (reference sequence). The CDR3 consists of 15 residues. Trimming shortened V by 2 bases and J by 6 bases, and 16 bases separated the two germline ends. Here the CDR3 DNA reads TGTGCCAGCAGCTTACGACTGGGCGGGGTGGCTGAAGCTTTCTTT. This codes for CASSLRLGGVAEAFF.

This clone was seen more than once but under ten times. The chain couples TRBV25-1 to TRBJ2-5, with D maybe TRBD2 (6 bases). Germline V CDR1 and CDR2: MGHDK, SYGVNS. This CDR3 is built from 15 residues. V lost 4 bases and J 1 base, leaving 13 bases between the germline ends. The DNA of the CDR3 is TGTGCCAGCAGTGGCAAGGGAGGCAGCCAAGAGACCCAGTACTTC. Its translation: CASSGKGGSQETQYF.

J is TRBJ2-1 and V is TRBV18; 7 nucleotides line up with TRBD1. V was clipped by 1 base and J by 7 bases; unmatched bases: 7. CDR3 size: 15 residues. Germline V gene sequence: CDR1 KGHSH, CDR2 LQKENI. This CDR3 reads CASSPLQGHQNEQFF. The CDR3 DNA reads TGTGCCAGCTCACCACTACAGGGGCATCAGAATGAGCAGTTCTTC.

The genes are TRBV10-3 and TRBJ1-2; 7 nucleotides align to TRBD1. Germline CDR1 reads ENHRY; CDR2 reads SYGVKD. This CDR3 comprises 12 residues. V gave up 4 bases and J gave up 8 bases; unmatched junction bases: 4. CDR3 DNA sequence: TGTGCCATCAGTGTCTACAGGGGCGGCTACACCTTC. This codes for CAISVYRGGYTF.

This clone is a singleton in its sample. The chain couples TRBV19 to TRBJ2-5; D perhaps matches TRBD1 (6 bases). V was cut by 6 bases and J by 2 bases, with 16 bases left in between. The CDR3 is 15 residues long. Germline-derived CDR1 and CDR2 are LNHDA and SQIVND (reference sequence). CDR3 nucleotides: TGTGCCAGTAGCAGGGCACAGGGATCTCAAGAGACCCAGTACTTC. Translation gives CASSRAQGSQETQYF.

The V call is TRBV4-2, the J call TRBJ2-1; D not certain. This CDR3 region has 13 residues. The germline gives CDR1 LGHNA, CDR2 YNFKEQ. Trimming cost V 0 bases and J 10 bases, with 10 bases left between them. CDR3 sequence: CASSQDESWEQFF. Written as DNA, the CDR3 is TGTGCCAGCAGCCAAGATGAGTCCTGGGAGCAGTTCTTC.

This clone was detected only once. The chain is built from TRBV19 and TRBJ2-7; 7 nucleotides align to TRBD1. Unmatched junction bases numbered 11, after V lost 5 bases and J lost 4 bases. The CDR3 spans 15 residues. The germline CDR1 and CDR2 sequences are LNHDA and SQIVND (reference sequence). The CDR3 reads CASSPQWDRVYEQYF. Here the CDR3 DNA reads TGTGCCAGTAGTCCCCAGTGGGACAGAGTTTACGAGCAGTACTTC.

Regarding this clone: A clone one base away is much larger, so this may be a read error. The CDR3 spells CASSLASGRGSGEQYF. The CDR3 DNA is TGCGCCAGCAGCTTGGCCTCGGGGAGGGGAAGTGGGGAGCAGTACTTC. The chain joins TRBV5-1 to TRBJ2-7; 7 positions match TRBD2. CDR1 SGHRS and CDR2 YFSETQ come from the germline V gene. The junction had 13 bases not matched to a gene; V was cut back by 0 bases and J by 7 bases. The CDR3 is made up of 16 amino acids.